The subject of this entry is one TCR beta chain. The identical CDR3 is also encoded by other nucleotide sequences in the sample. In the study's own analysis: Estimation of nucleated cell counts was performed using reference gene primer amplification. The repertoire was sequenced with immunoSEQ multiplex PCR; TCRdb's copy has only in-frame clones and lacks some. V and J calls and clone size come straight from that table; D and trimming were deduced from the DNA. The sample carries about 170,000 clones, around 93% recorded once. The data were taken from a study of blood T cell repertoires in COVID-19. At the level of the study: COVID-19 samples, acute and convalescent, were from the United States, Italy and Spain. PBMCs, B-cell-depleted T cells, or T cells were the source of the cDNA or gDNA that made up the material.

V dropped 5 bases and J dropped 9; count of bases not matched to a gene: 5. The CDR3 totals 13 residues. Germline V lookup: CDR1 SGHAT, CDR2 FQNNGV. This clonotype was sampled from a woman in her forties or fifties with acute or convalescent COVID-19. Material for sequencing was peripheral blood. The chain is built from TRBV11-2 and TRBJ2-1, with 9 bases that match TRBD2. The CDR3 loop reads CASSPGLAPEQFF. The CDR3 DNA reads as TGTGCCAGCAGCCCGGGACTAGCCCCTGAGCAGTTCTTC.